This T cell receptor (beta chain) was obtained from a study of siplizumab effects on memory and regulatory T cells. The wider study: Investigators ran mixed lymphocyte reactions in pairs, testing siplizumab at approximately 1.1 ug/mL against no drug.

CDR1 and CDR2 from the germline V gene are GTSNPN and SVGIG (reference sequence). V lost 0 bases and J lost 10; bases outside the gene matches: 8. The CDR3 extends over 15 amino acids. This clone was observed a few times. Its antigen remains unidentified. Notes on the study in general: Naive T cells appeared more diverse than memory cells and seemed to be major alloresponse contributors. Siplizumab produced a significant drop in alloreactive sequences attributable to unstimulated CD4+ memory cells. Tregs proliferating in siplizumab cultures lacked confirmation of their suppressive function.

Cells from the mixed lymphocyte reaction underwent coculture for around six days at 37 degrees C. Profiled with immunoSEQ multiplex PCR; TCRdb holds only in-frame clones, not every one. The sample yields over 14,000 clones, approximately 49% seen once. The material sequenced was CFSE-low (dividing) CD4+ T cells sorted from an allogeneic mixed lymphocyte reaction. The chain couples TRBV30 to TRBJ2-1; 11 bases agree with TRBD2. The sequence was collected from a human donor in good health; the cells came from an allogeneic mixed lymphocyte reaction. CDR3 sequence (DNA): TGTGCCTGGAGTGTACTTTTACTAGCGGGAGTGGAGCAGTTCTTC. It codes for CAWSVLLLAGVEQFF.